Sequencing of this T cell receptor (beta chain) was carried out in a study of blood T cell repertoires in COVID-19. Study context: Nucleic acid was either cDNA or gDNA, and it came from T cells, B-cell-depleted T cells, or PBMCs.

V dropped 3 bases and J dropped 7 bases, with 19 bases sitting between them. CDR3 length: 15 amino acids. Germline assignment: CDR1 MDHEN and CDR2 SYDVKM. The table came from immunoSEQ multiplex PCR; TCRdb's copy has only in-frame clones and leaves some out. The sample has some 150,000 clones; roughly 80% are singletons. The chain links TRBV28 to TRBJ2-7, with D possibly TRBD2 on 7 matching bases. The sequence came from a middle-aged woman with active or convalescent COVID-19. The sequencing input was peripheral blood. The DNA for the CDR3 is TGTGCCAGCAGTTTGTGGGGGGGGGCGACCCGTGAGCAGTACTTC. This sequence encodes CASSLWGGATREQYF. The whole variable domain, remainder taken from reference TRBV28 and TRBJ2-7, is DVKVTQSSRYLVKRTGEKVFLECVQDMDHENMFWYRQDPGLGLRLIYFSYDVKMKEKGDIPEGYSVSREKKERFSLILESASTNQTSMYLCASSLWGGATREQYFGPGTRLTVT.